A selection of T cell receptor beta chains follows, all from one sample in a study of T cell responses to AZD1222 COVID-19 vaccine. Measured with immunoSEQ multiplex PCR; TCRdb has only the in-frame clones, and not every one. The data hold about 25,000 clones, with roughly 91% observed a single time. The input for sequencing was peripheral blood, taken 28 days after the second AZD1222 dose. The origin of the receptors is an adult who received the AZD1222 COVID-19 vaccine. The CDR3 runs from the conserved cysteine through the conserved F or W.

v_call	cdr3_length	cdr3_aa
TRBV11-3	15	CASSLDPAPLVTQYF
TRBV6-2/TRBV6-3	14	CASSYSDSFDEQYF
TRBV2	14	CASTGQGSHEKLFF
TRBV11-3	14	CASSLGQGLGTQYF
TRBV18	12	CASSPLRGEQYF
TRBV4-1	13	CASRRQGGDTQYF
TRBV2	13	CASRRDINYGYTF
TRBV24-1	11	CATQQGHEQYF
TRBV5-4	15	CASSLGNRVDEKLFF
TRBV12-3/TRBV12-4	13	CASSSENTGELFF
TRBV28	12	CASQAATGELFF
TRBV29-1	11	CSVADGNTIYF